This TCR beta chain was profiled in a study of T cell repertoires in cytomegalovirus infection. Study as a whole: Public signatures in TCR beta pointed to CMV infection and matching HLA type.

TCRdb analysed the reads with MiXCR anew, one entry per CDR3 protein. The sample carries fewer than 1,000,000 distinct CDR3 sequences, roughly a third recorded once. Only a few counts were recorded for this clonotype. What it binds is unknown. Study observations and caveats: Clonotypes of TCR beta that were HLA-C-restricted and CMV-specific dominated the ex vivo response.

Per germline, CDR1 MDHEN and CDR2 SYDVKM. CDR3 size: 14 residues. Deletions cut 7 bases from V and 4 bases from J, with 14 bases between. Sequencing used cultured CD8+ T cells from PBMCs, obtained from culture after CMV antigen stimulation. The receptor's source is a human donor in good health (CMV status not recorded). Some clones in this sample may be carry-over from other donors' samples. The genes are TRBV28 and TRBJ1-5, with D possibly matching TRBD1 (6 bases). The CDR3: CASIRGGRNQPQHF. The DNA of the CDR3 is TGTGCCAGCATCAGGGGCGGGCGGAATCAGCCCCAGCATTTT. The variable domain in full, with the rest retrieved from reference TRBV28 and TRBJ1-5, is DVKVTQSSRYLVKRTGEKVFLECVQDMDHENMFWYRQDPGLGLRLIYFSYDVKMKEKGDIPEGYSVSREKKERFSLILESASTNQTSMYLCASIRGGRNQPQHFGDGTRLSIL.